This TCR beta chain is from a study of cytomegalovirus exposure and HLA in healthy donors. Trimming took 2 bases from V and 4 from J, leaving 6 bases between them. Germline values: CDR1 SGHAT, CDR2 FQNNGV. The CDR3 is 12 residues long. Primers for the PCR totalled 60 Vbeta and 13 Jbeta. Generated by immunoSEQ multiplex PCR, the TCRdb table keeps only in-frame clones and is missing some. The sample lists about 140,000 clones, 70% to 80% occurring once. This clonotype was sampled from a woman between 45 and 65 years old in good health and CMV-seropositive. V and J are TRBV11-2 and TRBJ2-7; unclear D gene. The specimen sequenced was PBMCs. Here the CDR3 reads CASSLTDYEQYF. The DNA of the CDR3 is TGTGCCAGCAGCTTAACAGATTACGAGCAGTACTTC.